What follows are 14 T cell receptor beta chains derived from one specimen sequenced in a study of T cell responses to AZD1222 COVID-19 vaccine. Here immunoSEQ multiplex PCR was the method, and the copy in TCRdb shows in-frame clones only, minus some. The data hold more than 110,000 clones, with 92% observed a single time. The source material was peripheral blood, sampled on day 0 of AZD1222 vaccination. The source is an adult in good health.

The chain has TRBV6-4 and TRBJ2-1; 7 positions agree with TRBD1. The CDR3 extends over 14 amino acids. Germline V lookup: CDR1 MRHNA, CDR2 SNTAGT. The junction had 4 bases not matched to a gene; V was cut back by 6 bases and J by 2 bases. The DNA for the CDR3 is TGTGCCAGCAGCTCCACAGGGGCCTACAATGAGCAGTTCTTC. Protein: CASSSTGAYNEQFF.

The J gene is TRBJ2-7, the V gene TRBV20-1; the match to TRBD2 covers 7 bases. Germline V gene lookup returns CDR1 DFQATT and CDR2 SNEGSKA (reference sequence). Trimming removed 3 bases from V and 4 bases from J; junction bases left unmatched: 9. The CDR3 is made up of 14 amino acids. The CDR3 region is CSASGAGVAYEQYF. In nucleotides, the CDR3 is TGCAGTGCTAGTGGGGCGGGAGTAGCATACGAGCAGTACTTC.

The chain employs TRBV5-6 and TRBJ1-1; D call uncertain. Trimming stripped 0 bases from V and 1 base from J, with 13 bases between. There are 16 residues in the CDR3. Germline CDR1 SGHDT, CDR2 YYEEEE. The CDR3 region is CASSLGLASTNTEAFF. The CDR3 DNA reads as TGTGCCAGCAGCTTGGGGCTAGCGAGCACGAACACTGAAGCTTTCTTT.

The chain is built from TRBV5-1 and TRBJ1-1; maybe TRBD1 (5 bases). CDR3 length: 15 amino acids. Germline V gene lookup returns CDR1 SGHRS and CDR2 YFSETQ. V dropped 4 bases and J dropped 0 bases, with 13 bases sitting between them. The CDR3 region is CASSTLDSMNTEAFF. CDR3 sequence (DNA): TGCGCCAGCAGCACACTAGACAGTATGAACACTGAAGCTTTCTTT. Filled out from reference TRBV5-1 and TRBJ1-1, the complete variable domain reads KAGVTQTPRYLIKTRGQQVTLSCSPISGHRSVSWYQQTPGQGLQFLFEYFSETQRNKGNFPGRFSGRQFSNSRSEMNVSTLELGDSALYLCASSTLDSMNTEAFFGQGTRLTVV.

The rearrangement links TRBV5-1 to TRBJ1-5; D perhaps matches TRBD1 (6 bases). Germline CDR1 SGHRS, CDR2 YFSETQ. Trimming cost V 3 bases and J 5 bases, with 15 bases left between them. The CDR3 length is 15 residues. As DNA, the CDR3 is TGCGCCAGCAGCTCGTCGGGGGGGCTCGATCAGCCCCAGCATTTT. As protein: CASSSSGGLDQPQHF.

The chain is built from TRBV10-3 and TRBJ2-4, with 12 bases identical to TRBD2. Germline values: CDR1 ENHRY, CDR2 SYGVKD. CDR3 length: 17 residues. J gave up 3 bases and V 5 bases, and 8 bases lay outside the gene matches. The DNA of the CDR3 is TGTGCCATCAGTCCCCTAGCGGGAGGGGGGGACAAAAACATTCAGTACTTC. Its translation: CAISPLAGGGDKNIQYF.

The chain uses TRBV6-7 and TRBJ2-2; the match to TRBD1 covers 8 bases. TRBV6-7 is assigned to the ORF class and has an uncertain function. CDR3 size: 12 residues. Written as DNA, the CDR3 is TGTGCAGAGACAGGGGCTTTGCGGGAGCTGTTTTTT. Translated: CAETGALRELFF.

The chain recombines TRBV5-1 with TRBJ2-7, with D possibly TRBD1 on 6 matching bases. The germline CDR1 and CDR2 sequences are SGHRS and YFSETQ. This CDR3 is 15 amino acids long. Deletions cut 0 bases from V and 5 bases from J, with 15 bases between. The CDR3 nucleotides read TGCGCCAGCAGCTTGGTGCAGGGGATTTTTAACGAGCAGTACTTC. Translating gives CASSLVQGIFNEQYF.

J is TRBJ1-1 and V is TRBV10-3; tentative D call: TRBD1 (6 bases). The V gene's germline CDR1 is ENHRY and CDR2 SYGVKD. The CDR3 is 15 amino acids. V gave up 5 bases and J gave up 0 bases, with 13 bases separating them. The CDR3 spells CAISTPTGLNTEAFF. Here the CDR3 DNA reads TGTGCCATCAGTACGCCGACAGGACTGAACACTGAAGCTTTCTTT.

The chain couples TRBV20-1 to TRBJ2-1, with 8 bases aligning to TRBD2. The CDR3 contains 22 residues. V was pared by 3 bases and J by 0 bases, with 25 bases of the junction left unmatched. The germline V gene has CDR1 DFQATT and CDR2 SNEGSKA (reference sequence). As DNA, the CDR3 is TGCAGTGCTAGTCTTCGTACAAGAGCGGGGGCCGGGGTCTACGCCTCCTACAATGAGCAGTTCTTC. This sequence encodes CSASLRTRAGAGVYASYNEQFF.

The chain combines TRBV5-1 with TRBJ2-3; D not certain. Per germline, CDR1 SGHRS and CDR2 YFSETQ. The V end was cut by 4 bases, the J end by 6 bases, with 9 bases between. The CDR3 is 12 amino acids. The CDR3 DNA is TGCGCCAGCAGCCCCACGCTGGATACGCAGTATTTT. It translates to CASSPTLDTQYF.

The chain couples TRBV5-4 to TRBJ2-7; 8 nucleotides line up with TRBD2. Germline lookup yields CDR1 SGHNT and CDR2 YYREEE (reference sequence). V was clipped by 4 bases and J by 1 base; unmatched bases: 7. CDR3 size: 15 residues. The CDR3 region is CASSVPGTSSYEQYF. CDR3 DNA sequence: TGTGCCAGCAGCGTACCCGGGACTAGTTCCTACGAGCAGTACTTC.

The rearrangement uses TRBV4-1 and TRBJ2-1; 10 positions agree with TRBD2. The CDR3 has 15 residues. Germline V gives CDR1 MGHRA, CDR2 YSYEKL. V shed 4 bases, J shed 6 bases, and the junction held 6 bases outside the gene matches. CDR3 loop: CASSLGGLAVNEQFF. In nucleotides, the CDR3 is TGCGCCAGCAGCCTTGGAGGACTAGCGGTCAATGAGCAGTTCTTC.

The chain uses TRBV3-1 (or the pseudogene TRBV3-2) and TRBJ2-1, with TRBD1 matching over 7 bases. The CDR3 is 17 amino acids. Germline lookup yields CDR1 LGHDT and CDR2 YNNKEL (reference sequence). The V and J ends lost 4 bases and 0 bases, in that order; junction bases with no gene match: 9. The CDR3 sequence is CASSRQTGLSSYNEQFF. For the CDR3, the DNA is TGTGCCAGCAGCCGTCAGACAGGGCTAAGCTCCTACAATGAGCAGTTCTTC.